Listed here are 5 T cell receptor beta chains from one sample, sequenced in a study of tissue T cells after allogeneic stem cell transplantation. Repertoires were generated with immunoSEQ multiplex PCR, while TCRdb's copy carries only in-frame clones and drops some. Of about 40,000 clones listed, more than 90% are singletons. The sequences come from blood, collected before transplantation. The origin of the receptors is a woman between 35 and 70 years old who later had graft-versus-host disease after an allogeneic stem cell transplant.

This chain connects TRBV18 to TRBJ1-2; TRBD1 might be the D (6 bases). This CDR3 is built from 15 residues. Deletions cut 3 bases from V and 6 bases from J, with 17 bases between. CDR1 and CDR2 from the germline V gene are KGHSH and LQKENI. CDR3 sequence reads: CASSPGRGQKDGYTF. In nucleotides, the CDR3 is TGTGCCAGCTCACCTGGCAGGGGCCAAAAGGATGGCTACACCTTC.

J is TRBJ2-1 and V is TRBV5-1, with 10 bases matching TRBD2. The CDR3 totals 15 residues. V lost 7 bases and J lost 8; bases outside the gene matches: 12. The germline gives CDR1 SGHRS, CDR2 YFSETQ. The CDR3 here is CASSQGASGSYEQFF. In DNA form, the CDR3 reads TGCGCCAGCTCCCAGGGGGCTAGCGGGAGCTATGAGCAGTTCTTC.

This CDR3 is CASSSGLHNEQFF. For the CDR3, the DNA is TGTGCCAGCAGTTCGGGACTCCACAATGAGCAGTTCTTC. V usage is TRBV27 and J usage is TRBJ2-1; D perhaps matches TRBD2 (6 bases). Between the trimmed V and J ends, which lost 4 bases and 5 bases, there was a span of 9 bases. Per the germline V gene, CDR1 is MNHEY and CDR2 is SMNVEV (reference sequence). CDR3 length equals 13 residues.

The chain uses TRBV5-8 and TRBJ1-5, with 7 positions matching TRBD1. Germline CDR1 SGHTS, CDR2 YDEGEE. The CDR3 contains 16 residues. The V gene end was trimmed by 1 base and the J gene end by 1 base; junction bases not matched to a gene: 5. DNA for the CDR3: TGTGCCAGCAGCTTGCCCGGGACAGTAAGCAATCAGCCCCAGCATTTT. Its translation: CASSLPGTVSNQPQHF. Filled out from reference TRBV5-8 and TRBJ1-5, the complete variable domain reads EAGVTQSPTHLIKTRGQQATLRCSPISGHTSVYWYQQALGLGLQFLLWYDEGEERNRGNFPPRFSGRQFPNYSSELNVNALELEDSALYLCASSLPGTVSNQPQHFGDGTRLSIL.

The chain joins TRBV2 to TRBJ1-3; 10 bases match TRBD1. The CDR3 has 16 amino acids. Trimming cost V 5 bases and J 1 base; bases outside gene matches: 5. Germline-derived CDR1 and CDR2 are SNHLY and FYNNEI. CDR3: CASSYPGQGSGNTIYF. Written as DNA, the CDR3 is TGTGCCAGCAGTTACCCGGGACAGGGGTCTGGAAACACCATATATTTT.